This T cell receptor (beta chain) was found in a study of blood T cell repertoires in COVID-19. Study at large: Sample material is recorded as cDNA or gDNA derived from T cells, B-cell-depleted T cells, or PBMCs.

A Seattle source enrolled patients during active infection and followed them longitudinally. Original analysis: Reference gene primer amplification yielded estimated nucleated cell counts. Sequenced by immunoSEQ multiplex PCR; TCRdb stores in-frame clones only, minus some. Clonal size and the V and J genes are those of that table, whereas D and trimming came from the DNA. There are roughly 440,000 clones in the sample; about nine tenths occur only once, and around 12% lies in the top ten. A single count supports this clone. The CDR3 is made up of 18 amino acids. In germline, CDR1 is MNHEY, CDR2 SMNVEV (reference sequence). V was trimmed by 0 bases and J by 7 bases, leaving 19 bases between them.

The TCR sequence derives from a woman in her fifties or sixties with COVID-19, enrolled during active disease. V and J are TRBV27 and TRBJ1-6; D ambiguous. Sample: peripheral blood. For the CDR3, the DNA is TGTGCCAGCAGTTTATCGCTTTCAGTAGGCAGGTGGAATTCACCCCTCCACTTT. Translating gives CASSLSLSVGRWNSPLHF.